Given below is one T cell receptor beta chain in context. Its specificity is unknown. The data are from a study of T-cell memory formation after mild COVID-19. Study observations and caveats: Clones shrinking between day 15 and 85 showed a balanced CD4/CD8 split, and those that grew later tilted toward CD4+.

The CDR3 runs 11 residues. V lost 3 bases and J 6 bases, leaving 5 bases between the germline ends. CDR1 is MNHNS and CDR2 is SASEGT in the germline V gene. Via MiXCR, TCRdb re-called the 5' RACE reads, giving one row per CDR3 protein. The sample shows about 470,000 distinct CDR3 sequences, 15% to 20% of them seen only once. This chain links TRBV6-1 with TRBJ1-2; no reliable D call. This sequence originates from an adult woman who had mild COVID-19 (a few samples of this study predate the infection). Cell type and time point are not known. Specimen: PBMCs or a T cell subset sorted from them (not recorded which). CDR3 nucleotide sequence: TGTGCCAGCAGTGACACCGATGGCTACACCTTC. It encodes CASSDTDGYTF.